Below, 28 T cell receptor beta chains from the same sample are listed, as sequenced in a study of T cell repertoires in cytomegalovirus infection. These receptors lack a known antigen. TCRdb re-called the reads with MiXCR, one entry per CDR3 protein. Of about 830,000 distinct CDR3 sequences listed, around a third are singletons. The sequences come from cultured CD8+ T cells from PBMCs, collected from culture after CMV antigen stimulation. These TCRs come from a human donor in good health (CMV status not recorded). Some clones in this sample may be carry-over from other donors' samples.

The sample holds one count of this clonotype. This could be a read error, since a much larger clone is one nucleotide away. This likely comes from a read error, as the CDR3 has no conserved phenylalanine or tryptophan at its end. The V and J genes are TRBV10-3 and TRBJ2-5; D gene uncertain. Germline V gives CDR1 ENHRY, CDR2 SYGVKD. The CDR3 runs 11 residues. The V end lost 10 bases, the J end lost 1 base, and 7 bases lay between the germline ends. The CDR3 protein is CATTSQETQYY. CDR3 coding DNA: TGTGCCACGACCTCCCAAGAGACCCAGTACTAC.

This clonotype was recorded at least ten times. This sequence joins TRBV7-2 and TRBJ2-7; the match to TRBD1 covers 8 bases. J was trimmed by 4 bases and V by 2 bases; bases with no gene match: 10. CDR1 SGHTA and CDR2 FQGNSA come from the germline V gene. The CDR3 sequence is 16 residues long. DNA for the CDR3: TGTGCCAGCAGCTTATCGACTGGGACAGGCGCATACGAGCAGTACTTC. Amino acid sequence: CASSLSTGTGAYEQYF.

A word on this clonotype: A single base separates this from a much larger clone, so it may be a read error. The chain uses TRBV7-6 and TRBJ2-5; tentative D call: TRBD1 (6 bases). Per the germline V gene, CDR1 is SGHVS and CDR2 is FNYEAQ. V shed 0 bases and J shed 4 bases, with 12 bases lying between them. The CDR3 has 15 amino acids. This CDR3 is CASSLAWDNRETQYF. CDR3 in DNA: TGTGCCAGCAGCTTAGCGTGGGACAATCGAGAGACCCAGTACTTC.

The V and J genes are TRBV6-6 and TRBJ1-5; D is possibly TRBD1 (6 bases). The CDR3 is 15 residues long. The germline V gene has CDR1 MNHNY and CDR2 SVGAGI (reference sequence). Trimming pared 5 bases from V and 0 bases from J, leaving 11 bases between. Here the CDR3 reads CASSVRTASNQPQHF. In DNA, the CDR3 is TGTGCCAGCAGTGTACGGACAGCTAGCAATCAGCCCCAGCATTTT.

V is TRBV19 and J is TRBJ1-6, with D unclear. CDR3 size: 12 residues. Germline values: CDR1 LNHDA, CDR2 SQIVND (reference sequence). Trimming removed 9 bases from V and 7 bases from J, with 10 bases in between. The CDR3 region has the DNA TGTGCCAGCAGCATAGGGAATTCACCCCTCCACTTT. Its protein product is CASSIGNSPLHF.

The rearrangement links TRBV6-5 to TRBJ2-5; 11 nucleotides agree with TRBD2. Looked up from germline, CDR1 is MNHEY and CDR2 is SVGAGI. The CDR3 totals 14 residues. Trimming cost V 5 bases and J 9 bases; bases outside gene matches: 8. CDR3 in DNA: TGTGCCAGCAGTGAGATAGCGGGGGGGCGGGCCCAGTACTTC. Translation gives CASSEIAGGRAQYF.

A word on this clonotype: A read error may produce the germline difference seen at one junction end. This rearrangement joins TRBV19 to TRBJ1-1, with 8 positions matching TRBD1. The germline gives CDR1 LNHDA, CDR2 SQIVND (reference sequence). The CDR3 consists of 15 residues. CDR3 in DNA: TGTGTCAGTAGTATAGGACAGGGTTCGGGCACTGAAGCTTTCTTT. This encodes CVSSIGQGSGTEAFF.

Ten or more counts support this clonotype. V gene TRBV7-6 combines with J gene TRBJ2-3; 10 bases are a match to TRBD2. V lost 4 bases and J lost 2; bases outside the gene matches: 12. The V gene's germline CDR1 is SGHVS and CDR2 FNYEAQ. This CDR3 contains 18 residues. CDR3 region: CASSSLAAGLADTDTQYF. The CDR3 DNA sequence: TGTGCCAGCAGCTCCCTAGCCGCAGGACTAGCGGACACAGATACGCAGTATTTT.

This sequence joins TRBV6-5 and TRBJ1-2, with a possible D match to TRBD1 (6 bases). The germline gives CDR1 MNHEY, CDR2 SVGAGI. The CDR3 is 18 amino acids. Between the trimmed V and J ends, which lost 4 bases and 3 bases, there was a span of 24 bases. CDR3 nucleotide sequence: TGTGCCAGCAGTTCCTTCGCCCCTCGACAGGTTGTGGACTATGGCTACACCTTC. Protein: CASSSFAPRQVVDYGYTF.

This clonotype has only a few counts. The V call is TRBV5-1, the J call TRBJ2-1; D is uncertain. Trimming cost V 0 bases and J 9 bases, with 13 bases left between them. CDR3 length: 14 amino acids. In germline, CDR1 is SGHRS, CDR2 YFSETQ. The CDR3 loop reads CASSLGTGFSEQFF. The CDR3 DNA follows: TGCGCCAGCAGCTTGGGGACCGGATTTAGTGAGCAGTTCTTC.

V and J are TRBV4-1 and TRBJ2-3; TRBD2 agrees at 11 bases. V was clipped by 1 base and J by 7 bases; unmatched bases: 7. This CDR3 spans 16 amino acids. Looked up from germline, CDR1 is MGHRA and CDR2 is YSYEKL. The CDR3 protein is CASSQVLAGALNTQYF. CDR3 DNA: TGCGCCAGCAGCCAAGTACTAGCGGGGGCACTAAATACGCAGTATTTT.

A note on this clonotype: A much larger clonotype is one base distant, so this may be a read error. This chain links TRBV7-2 with TRBJ1-6; no definite D call. This CDR3 has 16 residues. CDR1 is SGHTA, CDR2 FQGNSA, per germline. Between the trimmed V and J ends, which lost 5 bases and 0 bases, there was a span of 11 bases. The CDR3 here is CASSTREGSYNSPLHF. For the CDR3, the DNA is TGTGCCAGCAGCACCCGGGAGGGCTCCTATAATTCACCCCTCCACTTT.

This chain joins TRBV6-6 and TRBJ1-4, with D perhaps TRBD1 (6 bases). The CDR3 is 13 amino acids. Germline V gene sequence: CDR1 MNHNY, CDR2 SVGAGI (reference sequence). V lost 7 bases, J lost 4 bases, and 10 bases lay in between. CDR3 DNA: TGTGCCAGCACCGGGGGGCTTAATGAAAAACTGTTTTTT. Protein product: CASTGGLNEKLFF.

Notes on this clonotype: The junction differs from germline at one of its ends, possibly a read error. The chain is built from TRBV2 and TRBJ1-4, with 12 bases that match TRBD1. The CDR3 loop spans 18 amino acids. Germline-derived CDR1 and CDR2 are SNHLY and FYNNEI. Here the CDR3 reads CASSIGTGGVSANEKRFF. CDR3 nucleotides: TGTGCCAGCAGTATCGGGACAGGGGGCGTTTCAGCTAATGAAAAACGGTTTTTT.

This clonotype was seen only a few times. The CDR3 reads CASSLTRDYLRDEQYF. The CDR3 DNA sequence: TGTGCCAGCAGTTTAACCCGGGACTACCTTCGCGACGAGCAGTACTTC. The chain links TRBV12-3 or TRBV12-4 to TRBJ2-7, with 7 bases matching TRBD2. This CDR3 has 16 residues. With 2 bases clipped from V and 5 bases from J, the junction kept 12 bases outside the gene matches.

The chain recombines TRBV11-2 with TRBJ2-1, with D unclear. The V end was cut by 3 bases, the J end by 8 bases, with 2 bases between. Germline V gives CDR1 SGHAT, CDR2 FQNNGV. The CDR3 sequence is 10 residues long. The CDR3: CASSFDEQFF. The CDR3 bases are TGTGCCAGCAGCTTTGATGAGCAGTTCTTC.

This clonotype has only a few counts. The V gene is TRBV20-1, the J gene TRBJ2-3; 8 positions agree with TRBD2. After removal of 1 base from V and 1 base from J, the junction contained 7 bases not matched to a gene. CDR3 length: 16 residues. Per germline, CDR1 DFQATT and CDR2 SNEGSKA (reference sequence). The CDR3 protein is CSARGAPAGGTDTQYF. The CDR3 nucleotides are TGCAGTGCTAGAGGGGCCCCAGCGGGAGGCACAGATACGCAGTATTTT.

This clonotype was counted between two and nine times. The gene calls are TRBV6-1 and TRBJ1-2, with D perhaps TRBD1 (5 bases). Trimming took 2 bases from V and 6 from J, leaving 16 bases between them. This CDR3 is built from 15 residues. The V gene's germline CDR1 is MNHNS and CDR2 SASEGT. The CDR3 loop is CASSELGVGADGYTF. CDR3 DNA: TGTGCCAGCAGTGAACTTGGGGTCGGGGCTGATGGCTACACCTTC.

Notes on this clonotype: This may be a read error: a much more frequent sequence differs by one nucleotide. The chain joins TRBV6-1 to TRBJ2-3, with D hard to call. This CDR3 comprises 15 residues. Germline CDR1 is MNHNS and CDR2 is SASEGT. The CDR3 DNA is TGTGTCAGCAGTAACTTCGCGATGGCCGCAGATACGCAGTATTTT. Protein: CVSSNFAMAADTQYF.

This chain joins TRBV24-1 and TRBJ2-7; D might be TRBD1 or TRBD2, each matching 5 bases. There are 16 residues in the CDR3. V was clipped by 3 bases and J by 3 bases, with 17 bases between them. CDR1 is KGHDR, CDR2 SFDVKD, per germline. The chain's CDR3 is CATSDLARGRVYEQYF. For the CDR3, the DNA is TGTGCCACCAGTGATCTCGCGAGGGGCCGGGTCTACGAGCAGTACTTC.

This chain joins TRBV6-5 and TRBJ2-3, with 8 nucleotides matching TRBD2. Germline lookup yields CDR1 MNHEY and CDR2 SVGAGI. V lost 7 bases to trimming and J lost 3 bases; unmatched junction nucleotides: 15. There are 17 residues in the CDR3. The CDR3 reads CASIGLAGGGRTDTQYF. The DNA of the CDR3 is TGTGCCAGCATAGGGCTCGCTGGCGGGGGGAGGACAGATACGCAGTATTTT.

The chain uses TRBV27 and TRBJ2-7, with a weak D call TRBD1 (7 bases). The length of the CDR3 is 14 residues. V was trimmed by 3 bases and J by 2 bases, leaving 11 bases between them. Germline CDR1 reads MNHEY; CDR2 reads SMNVEV (reference sequence). The CDR3: CASSLDRRAYEQYV. For the CDR3, the DNA is TGTGCCAGCAGTTTGGACAGGAGGGCCTACGAGCAGTACGTC.

The V gene is TRBV29-1, the J gene TRBJ1-2; unclear D gene. The CDR3 is made up of 10 amino acids. From germline, CDR1 is SQVTM and CDR2 ANQGSEA. V gave up 6 bases and J gave up 9 bases, with 11 bases separating them. The DNA for the CDR3 is TGCAGCGTACGGGAGACGAGCTACACCTTC. It specifies CSVRETSYTF. Based on the CDR3 plus reference TRBV29-1 and TRBJ1-2, the full variable domain is SAVISQKPSRDICQRGTSLTIQCQVDSQVTMMFWYRQQPGQSLTLIATANQGSEATYESGFVIDKFPISRPNLTFSTLTVSNMSPEDSSIYLCSVRETSYTFGSGTRLTVV.

In its sample, this clonotype was seen a few times. J is TRBJ1-1 and V is TRBV20-1; the D is unclear. The germline CDR1 and CDR2 sequences are DFQATT and SNEGSKA (reference sequence). The V end was cut by 3 bases, the J end by 0 bases, with 20 bases between. The CDR3 has 17 amino acids. CDR3 region: CSASRLSVIYMNTEAFF. CDR3 nucleotide sequence: TGCAGTGCTAGCCGACTGTCGGTGATCTATATGAACACTGAAGCTTTCTTT.

With respect to this clonotype: The junction departs from germline at one end; a sequencing error may be responsible. This sequence joins TRBV27 and TRBJ2-3, with a tentative D call TRBD2 (6 bases). The CDR3 runs to 16 residues. Germline-derived CDR1 and CDR2 are MNHEY and SMNVEV (reference sequence). This chain's CDR3 is CASSTHGGPSTDMQYF. CDR3 coding DNA: TGTGCCAGCAGTACCCACGGGGGACCTAGCACAGATATGCAGTATTTT.

J is TRBJ2-3 and V is TRBV7-9; perhaps TRBD2 as D (5 bases). V was shortened by 1 base and J by 2 bases, with 7 bases between the two germline ends. In germline, CDR1 is SEHNR, CDR2 FQNEAQ (reference sequence). This CDR3 is 14 amino acids long. Written as DNA, the CDR3 is TGTGCCAGCAGCTTAGTTAGCGTCACAGATACGCAGTATTTT. Translated: CASSLVSVTDTQYF.

J is TRBJ1-6 and V is TRBV19; the D is unclear. The length of the CDR3 is 13 residues. Germline V gene data show CDR1 as LNHDA and CDR2 as SQIVND (reference sequence). V was shortened by 7 bases and J by 7 bases, with 11 bases between the two germline ends. The CDR3 is CASTTDINSPLHF. CDR3 DNA sequence: TGTGCCAGTACCACAGATATCAATTCACCCCTCCACTTT. Full variable domain (remainder filled in from reference TRBV19 and TRBJ1-6): DGGITQSPKYLFRKEGQNVTLSCEQNLNHDAMYWYRQDPGQGLRLIYYSQIVNDFQKGDIAEGYSVSREKKESFPLTVTSAQKNPTAFYLCASTTDINSPLHFGNGTRLTVT.

This clonotype appeared a few times. The chain recombines TRBV12-3 or TRBV12-4 with TRBJ1-1; perhaps TRBD1 as D (5 bases). CDR3 length: 12 amino acids. The V end was cut by 3 bases, the J end by 6 bases, with 8 bases between. CDR3 loop: CASSFGGAEAFF. The CDR3 bases are TGTGCCAGCAGTTTTGGGGGAGCTGAAGCTTTCTTT.